This T cell receptor beta chain was identified during a study of blood T cell repertoires in COVID-19. Authors' methods: Using reference gene primer amplification, nucleated cell counts were estimated. The data were produced by immunoSEQ multiplex PCR, yet TCRdb's version contains in-frame clones alone and is incomplete. V and J calls and clone size are those listed in that table; D and trimming were worked out from the DNA. Among roughly 250,000 clones listed, 83% were seen once. The V gene lost 4 bases and the J gene lost 0 bases, with 7 bases spanning the gap. CDR1 is SNHLY, CDR2 FYNNEI, per germline. This CDR3 spans 14 amino acids. The study recruited people aged roughly 18 to 89 years across approximately 25 US areas.

The TCR originated in a middle-aged woman who had been exposed to COVID-19. The J gene is TRBJ1-5, the V gene TRBV2; D gene ambiguous. Material for sequencing was PBMCs or T cells enriched from blood (not recorded which). In DNA form, the CDR3 reads TGTGCCAGCAGTGTTGAGGGTAGCAATCAGCCCCAGCATTTT. Its protein is CASSVEGSNQPQHF.